A single sample gave rise to the 21 T cell receptor beta chains below, sequenced in a study of control samples from healthy donors and cancer patients. The method was immunoSEQ multiplex PCR; TCRdb's version includes in-frame clones alone and lacks a portion of them. Here the sample spans about 110,000 clones, around 89% being singletons. The sample taken for sequencing was PBMCs. These receptors all stem from a woman aged 60-75 years with lung cancer.

This chain joins TRBV7-2 and TRBJ2-1, with 8 bases that match TRBD1. V lost 4 bases to trimming and J lost 9 bases; unmatched junction nucleotides: 8. The CDR3 has 14 residues. In germline, CDR1 is SGHTA, CDR2 FQGNSA. The CDR3 here is CASSSWTGWSEQFF. The CDR3 coding sequence is TGTGCCAGCAGCTCCTGGACAGGGTGGTCTGAGCAGTTCTTC.

The rearrangement uses TRBV3-1 (or the pseudogene TRBV3-2) and TRBJ2-7, with D possibly being TRBD2 (6 bases). The CDR3 covers 15 residues. V gave up 0 bases and J gave up 3 bases, with 12 bases separating them. Per the germline V gene, CDR1 is LGHDT and CDR2 is YNNKEL (reference sequence). The CDR3 DNA follows: TGTGCCAGCAGCCAAGACGCGGGAAAGTTCTACGAGCAGTACTTC. Its protein is CASSQDAGKFYEQYF.

CDR3 coding DNA: TGTGCAAGGAGGACTAGCGGGTCCTACGAGCAGTACTTC. Translating it yields CARRTSGSYEQYF. This chain uses TRBV12-2 with TRBJ2-7; TRBD2, the D gene given by the table, was not confirmed from the DNA. TRBV12-2 is a documented pseudogene. This CDR3 is built from 13 residues.

The J gene is TRBJ1-3, the V gene TRBV5-4, with 9 bases that match TRBD1. Looked up from germline, CDR1 is SGHNT and CDR2 is YYREEE (reference sequence). The CDR3 consists of 15 residues. V dropped 0 bases and J dropped 2; count of bases not matched to a gene: 0. The CDR3 loop is CASSLGTGAGNTIYF. CDR3 nucleotides: TGTGCCAGCAGCTTGGGGACAGGGGCTGGAAACACCATATATTTT.

The V and J genes are TRBV19 and TRBJ1-1, with TRBD1 matching over 7 bases. The germline V gene has CDR1 LNHDA and CDR2 SQIVND (reference sequence). Germline trimming cut 6 bases from V and 4 bases from J; bases unmatched to any gene: 5. This CDR3 is built from 13 residues. This CDR3 is CASRLGGVTEAFF. In DNA, the CDR3 is TGTGCCAGTAGATTAGGGGGCGTCACTGAAGCTTTCTTT.

The chain couples TRBV25-1 to TRBJ1-2; D is undetermined. V was cut by 4 bases and J by 4 bases, with 10 bases left in between. Germline V gene sequence: CDR1 MGHDK, CDR2 SYGVNS. CDR3 length equals 13 residues. CDR3 protein: CASSVGEIYGYTF. The CDR3, as DNA: TGTGCCAGCAGTGTAGGAGAGATCTATGGCTACACCTTC.

The V gene is TRBV12-5, the J gene TRBJ2-7; 7 bases are a match to TRBD1. The CDR3 length is 11 residues. J was trimmed by 9 bases and V by 1 base; bases with no gene match: 0. In germline, CDR1 is LGHNT, CDR2 FRNRAP. As DNA, the CDR3 is TGTGCTAGTGGTTTGGGACAGGGGCAGTACTTC. Translating gives CASGLGQGQYF.

The CDR3 nucleotides are TGTGCCAGCAGCCCCGACAGGTACTCCTACGAGCAGTACTTC. The encoded protein is CASSPDRYSYEQYF. The rearrangement uses TRBV7-2 and TRBJ2-7; a possible D gene is TRBD1 (6 bases). The CDR3 is made up of 14 amino acids. Trimming removed 5 bases from V and 0 bases from J, with 11 bases in between. Per the germline V gene, CDR1 is SGHTA and CDR2 is FQGNSA.

The chain carries TRBV6-6 and TRBJ1-2; no clear D gene. V was shortened by 2 bases and J by 8 bases, with 6 bases between the two germline ends. This CDR3 contains 11 residues. Germline lookup yields CDR1 MNHNY and CDR2 SVGAGI (reference sequence). The CDR3 is CASSYLGGYTF. CDR3 in DNA: TGTGCCAGCAGTTACCTTGGGGGCTACACCTTC.

The chain joins TRBV2 to TRBJ2-3, with D maybe TRBD1 (6 bases). The CDR3 spans 15 residues. Trimming stripped 5 bases from V and 0 bases from J, with 12 bases between. Per the germline V gene, CDR1 is SNHLY and CDR2 is FYNNEI. CDR3 region: CASSRQDSSTDTQYF. The CDR3 bases are TGTGCCAGCAGTAGACAGGATTCTAGCACAGATACGCAGTATTTT.

V gene TRBV28 combines with J gene TRBJ1-2; tentatively, D is TRBD1 (5 bases). In germline, CDR1 is MDHEN, CDR2 SYDVKM. This CDR3 has 15 amino acids. Deletions cut 7 bases from V and 2 bases from J, with 17 bases between. In nucleotides, the CDR3 is TGTGCCAGCAAGTCTATAAGGGGAATGAACTATGGCTACACCTTC. This sequence encodes CASKSIRGMNYGYTF.

The rearrangement joins TRBV24-1 to TRBJ1-5; 9 bases fit TRBD1. The CDR3 sequence is 16 residues long. V was clipped by 3 bases and J by 6 bases; unmatched bases: 8. From germline, CDR1 is KGHDR and CDR2 SFDVKD. Here the CDR3 reads CATSDPGQGKGQPQHF. CDR3 nucleotides: TGTGCCACCAGTGATCCGGGACAGGGTAAGGGTCAGCCCCAGCATTTT.

This chain's CDR3 is CASSPMGASVAGANVLTF. The CDR3 DNA is TGTGCCAGCAGCCCGATGGGGGCGAGCGTCGCTGGGGCCAACGTCCTGACTTTC. The rearrangement links TRBV3-1 (or the pseudogene TRBV3-2) to TRBJ2-6; a possible D gene is TRBD1 (6 bases). Germline V gene sequence: CDR1 LGHDT, CDR2 YNNKEL (reference sequence). Trimming removed 4 bases from V and 2 bases from J, with 18 bases in between. The CDR3 covers 18 residues.

The DNA for the CDR3 is TGTGCCAGCAGCCTTGGGTACTGGGAGTACTTC. This gives the protein CASSLGYWEYF. This rearrangement joins TRBV12-3 or TRBV12-4 to TRBJ2-7; no definite D call. Trimming left V 6 bases short and J 11 bases short, with 14 bases between. This CDR3 spans 11 amino acids.

The chain combines TRBV18 with TRBJ2-3, with 7 bases aligning to TRBD1. This CDR3 is built from 13 residues. Trimming took 9 bases from V and 1 from J; bases not matched to a gene: 4. Germline V gene lookup returns CDR1 KGHSH and CDR2 LQKENI. The CDR3 spells CASTGTGTDTQYF. The CDR3 DNA follows: TGTGCCAGTACCGGGACAGGCACAGATACGCAGTATTTT.

As DNA, the CDR3 is TGTGCCAGCAGCCCGGACAGGGCGATCCTTGAAGCTTTCTTT. This gives the protein CASSPDRAILEAFF. V is TRBV7-9 and J is TRBJ1-1, with 8 bases lining up with TRBD1. This CDR3 contains 14 residues. Germline V lookup: CDR1 SEHNR, CDR2 FQNEAQ (reference sequence). With V trimmed by 5 bases and J by 7 bases, 9 bases remained unmatched.

This chain links TRBV7-9 with TRBJ2-2, with no clear D. The CDR3 has 14 residues. Per the germline V gene, CDR1 is SEHNR and CDR2 is FQNEAQ (reference sequence). V lost 1 base and J lost 5, with 8 bases in between. CDR3 sequence reads: CASSLDLRTGELFF. The CDR3 DNA sequence: TGTGCCAGCAGCTTAGATCTGAGGACCGGGGAGCTGTTTTTT.

The chain couples TRBV5-1 to TRBJ2-5, with D maybe TRBD1 (6 bases). Germline values: CDR1 SGHRS, CDR2 YFSETQ. Trimming left V 3 bases short and J 5 bases short, with 20 bases between. The CDR3 has 16 residues. CDR3 protein: CASSSSAVRGTETQYF. The CDR3 coding sequence is TGCGCCAGCAGCTCGTCGGCTGTCAGGGGTACGGAGACCCAGTACTTC.

This clone was found a few times. The chain uses TRBV27 and TRBJ2-1; D unresolved. The CDR3 extends over 14 amino acids. V dropped 3 bases and J dropped 0 bases, with 6 bases sitting between them. The germline V gene encodes CDR1 MNHEY and CDR2 SMNVEV (reference sequence). The CDR3 DNA follows: TGTGCCAGCAGTTTTTTGAGCTCCTACAATGAGCAGTTCTTC. It yields the protein CASSFLSSYNEQFF.

The chain couples TRBV11-2 to TRBJ2-7; TRBD2 is a possible D gene (6 bases). V was pared by 5 bases and J by 4 bases, with 12 bases between. CDR1 is SGHAT, CDR2 FQNNGV, per germline. This CDR3 comprises 13 residues. The CDR3 is CASSPPAGYEQYF. In nucleotides, the CDR3 is TGTGCCAGCAGCCCACCTGCGGGGTACGAGCAGTACTTC.

This sequence joins TRBV3-1 (or the pseudogene TRBV3-2) and TRBJ2-5; 10 nucleotides match TRBD2. J gave up 9 bases and V 2 bases, and 6 bases lay outside the gene matches. This CDR3 region has 14 residues. Germline-derived CDR1 and CDR2 are LGHDT and YNNKEL (reference sequence). The CDR3 is CASSQNLAGAPQYF. CDR3 sequence (DNA): TGTGCCAGCAGCCAAAACCTAGCGGGAGCGCCCCAGTACTTC.